In its sample, the clone carrying this TCR beta chain was seen once. This sample is part of a study of T cell repertoires in ileal Crohn's disease. Time point reported: neoterminal ileum biopsy at postoperative endoscopy, about 6 months after surgery. Here immunoSEQ multiplex PCR was the method, and the copy in TCRdb shows in-frame clones only, minus some. The sample lists almost 15,000 clones; just under 80% were seen once. Sequenced material: ileal tissue. The sequence was obtained from an adult with Crohn's disease.

Here the CDR3 DNA reads TGTGCCAGCAGTACCTACAAGTCCCACCTCCACTTT. Translation gives CASSTYKSHLHF. The chain links TRBV6-1 to TRBJ1-6; D remains ambiguous. From germline, CDR1 is MNHNS and CDR2 SASEGT. This CDR3 comprises 12 residues. V lost 5 bases and J lost 15, with 14 bases in between.